This T cell receptor (beta chain) is from a study of OX40 agonist ivuxolimab in advanced cancers. Repertoires were generated with immunoSEQ multiplex PCR, while TCRdb's copy carries only in-frame clones and drops some. Among under 100,000 clones, around 90% were seen once, and the ten largest hold about 0.61%. The germline V gene has CDR1 SGHRS and CDR2 YFSETQ. V gave up 2 bases and J gave up 8 bases; unmatched junction bases: 4. This CDR3 region has 13 residues. The table lists this clone with a count of one. As yet, its antigen is unknown. The study, taken as a whole, reports: Mean expanded clone counts were higher in CD8+ than CD4+ T cells.

The receptor's source is an adult with an advanced solid tumor such as melanoma, head and neck, liver or kidney cancer. The starting material was CD4+ or CD8+ T cells sorted from blood, obtained in a trial of the OX40 agonist ivuxolimab. The chain employs TRBV5-1 and TRBJ1-1, with TRBD1 identical over 9 bases. Here the CDR3 reads CASSFGQGREAFF. The CDR3 nucleotides read TGCGCCAGCAGCTTTGGACAGGGGCGAGAAGCTTTCTTT.